This paragraph covers one T cell receptor beta chain sequence. The antigen is undetermined. Produced via immunoSEQ multiplex PCR; TCRdb's table is partial and in-frame only. This sample has 30,000 to 35,000 clones, with more than 70% found just once. J was trimmed by 8 bases and V by 4 bases; bases with no gene match: 8. This CDR3 is built from 13 residues. The germline CDR1 and CDR2 sequences are MNHEY and SVGAGI. The source of the sample is a study of OX40 agonist ivuxolimab in advanced cancers. Study-level background: Patients received the agonistic anti-OX40 (CD134) antibody ivuxolimab. The diagnoses of dose-escalation patients were hepatocellular carcinoma, melanoma, renal cell or head and neck cancer.

Points from the study as a whole: Expanded clones belonging to CD8+ T cells outnumbered, on average, those of CD4+.

The clonotype was recovered from an adult with an advanced solid tumor such as melanoma, head and neck, liver or kidney cancer. The chain carries TRBV6-5 and TRBJ2-7; 7 bases match TRBD1. The sequences come from CD4+ or CD8+ T cells sorted from blood, collected in a trial of the OX40 agonist ivuxolimab. CDR3 in amino acids: CASSSLGTVQQYF. DNA of the CDR3: TGTGCCAGCAGTTCCCTCGGGACAGTACAGCAGTACTTC.